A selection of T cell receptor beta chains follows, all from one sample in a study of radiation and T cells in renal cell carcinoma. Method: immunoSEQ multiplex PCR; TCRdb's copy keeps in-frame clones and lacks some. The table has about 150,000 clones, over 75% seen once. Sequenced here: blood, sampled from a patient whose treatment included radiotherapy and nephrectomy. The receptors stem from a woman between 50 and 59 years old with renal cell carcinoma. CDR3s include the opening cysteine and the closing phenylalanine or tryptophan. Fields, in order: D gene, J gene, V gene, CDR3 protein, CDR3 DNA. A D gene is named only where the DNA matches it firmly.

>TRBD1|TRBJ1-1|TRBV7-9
CASSLGKGQGDTEAFF
TGTGCCAGCAGCTTAGGAAAAGGACAGGGGGACACTGAAGCTTTCTTT
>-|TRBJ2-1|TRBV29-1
CSVVPANEQFF
TGCAGCGTTGTCCCCGCCAATGAGCAGTTCTTC
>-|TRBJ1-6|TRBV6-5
CASNPRSSYNSPLHF
TGTGCCAGCAACCCTCGTAGCTCCTATAATTCACCCCTCCACTTT
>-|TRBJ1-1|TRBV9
CASSVEWGEDTEAFF
TGTGCCAGCAGCGTAGAATGGGGGGAGGACACTGAAGCTTTCTTT
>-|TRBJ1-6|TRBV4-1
CASSQVGARLGNSPLHF
TGCGCCAGCAGCCAAGTGGGGGCAAGGCTGGGTAATTCACCCCTCCACTTT
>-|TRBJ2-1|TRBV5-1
CASSSSSNEQFF
TGCGCCAGCAGCTCCTCCTCCAATGAGCAGTTCTTC
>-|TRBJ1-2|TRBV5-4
CASSPASGALYGYTF
TGTGCCAGCAGCCCCGCTTCGGGGGCCCTCTATGGCTACACCTTC
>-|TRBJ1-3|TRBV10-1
CASSGSRSGNTIYF
TGCGCCAGCAGTGGCAGCCGCTCTGGAAACACCATATATTTT
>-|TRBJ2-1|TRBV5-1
CASSLANEQFF
TGCGCCAGCAGCTTGGCCAATGAGCAGTTCTTC
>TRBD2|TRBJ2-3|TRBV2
CASSEASGGPDTQYF
TGTGCCAGCAGTGAAGCCAGCGGGGGCCCAGATACGCAGTATTTT
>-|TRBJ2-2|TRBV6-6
CAGTDPTGELFF
TGTGCCGGCACCGACCCCACCGGGGAGCTGTTTTTT
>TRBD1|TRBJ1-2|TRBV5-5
CASSRDGTGIHTF
TGTGCCAGCAGCCGAGACGGGACAGGGATTCACACCTTC
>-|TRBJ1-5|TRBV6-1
CASSDRGTAQHF
TGTGCCAGCAGTGACAGGGGTACGGCCCAGCATTTT
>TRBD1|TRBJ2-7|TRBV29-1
CSIRRTGGYEQYF
TGCAGCATCCGGCGGACAGGCGGCTACGAGCAGTACTTC
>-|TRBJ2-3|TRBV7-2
CASSMDYTTQYF
TGTGCCAGCAGTATGGACTATACAACGCAGTATTTT
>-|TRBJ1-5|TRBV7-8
CASSLDLEAGSWPQHF
TGTGCCAGCAGCTTAGACTTAGAGGCAGGCAGTTGGCCCCAGCATTTT
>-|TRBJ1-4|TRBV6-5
CASSYFAGPNEKLFF
TGTGCCAGCAGTTACTTCGCAGGGCCTAATGAAAAACTGTTTTTT
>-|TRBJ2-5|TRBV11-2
CASSLWGQGLETQYF
TGTGCCAGCAGCTTATGGGGCCAGGGGTTGGAGACCCAGTACTTC
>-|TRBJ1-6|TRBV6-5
CASSYMVDTNSPLHF
TGTGCCAGCAGTTACATGGTTGACACGAATTCACCCCTCCACTTT
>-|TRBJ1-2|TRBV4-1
CASSQEWAAEGYTF
TGCGCCAGCAGCCAAGAGTGGGCAGCGGAAGGCTACACCTTC